Presented here are 22 T cell receptor beta chains from one specimen sequenced in a study of Ad26.COV2.S vaccination and SARS-CoV-2 variants. Treatment of the sample: 15 to 20 received Ad26.COV2.S at low or high dose, single or two shots; five or six received placebo; per-sample allocation not given. Collection of the samples took place on day 63 after the first injection of vaccine or placebo. Measured with immunoSEQ multiplex PCR; TCRdb has only the in-frame clones, and not every one. The sample lists approximately 480,000 clones; approximately 88% were seen once. This specimen consisted of peripheral blood, obtained in a trial of Ad26.COV2.S vaccine versus placebo. These receptors originate from a person aged 18 to 59 who received the Ad26.COV2.S COVID-19 vaccine or a placebo.

The J gene is TRBJ2-7, the V gene TRBV18; TRBD1 matches at 7 bases. The CDR3 loop spans 16 amino acids. The V gene's germline CDR1 is KGHSH and CDR2 LQKENI. V shed 1 base and J 5 bases; nucleotides not matched to a gene: 11. CDR3 residues: CASSPLPGQYVHEQYF. The CDR3 nucleotides read TGTGCCAGCTCACCACTACCGGGACAGTACGTGCACGAGCAGTACTTC.

The chain combines TRBV9 with TRBJ2-7; TRBD1 might be the D (6 bases). This CDR3 is 14 amino acids long. The germline V gene encodes CDR1 SGDLS and CDR2 YYNGEE. V dropped 0 bases and J dropped 2 bases, with 9 bases sitting between them. The CDR3 here is CASSVGQGTYEQYF. Written as DNA, the CDR3 is TGTGCCAGCAGCGTAGGTCAGGGGACCTACGAGCAGTACTTC. Combining the CDR3 with reference TRBV9 and TRBJ2-7 gives the whole variable domain DSGVTQTPKHLITATGQRVTLRCSPRSGDLSVYWYQQSLDQGLQFLIQYYNGEERAKGNILERFSAQQFPDLHSELNLSSLELGDSALYFCASSVGQGTYEQYFGPGTRLTVT.

The gene calls are TRBV15 and TRBJ1-4; possible D gene TRBD1, 5 bases. The ends were cut back, 3 bases at V and 10 bases at J, with 18 bases in the middle. Germline V gives CDR1 LNHNV, CDR2 YYDKDF (reference sequence). The CDR3 totals 15 residues. The CDR3 DNA reads as TGTGCCACCAGCAGTGAATACCGACAGAAGGGAAAACTGTTTTTT. This sequence encodes CATSSEYRQKGKLFF.

This rearrangement joins TRBV7-9 to TRBJ2-7; D might be TRBD2 (6 bases). CDR1 SEHNR and CDR2 FQNEAQ come from the germline V gene (reference sequence). The CDR3 spans 16 residues. V was clipped by 4 bases and J by 3 bases, with 19 bases between them. The CDR3 is CASSSGTGTSHYEQYF. CDR3 DNA sequence: TGTGCCAGCAGCTCAGGAACCGGGACTTCCCACTACGAGCAGTACTTC.

The chain uses TRBV19 and TRBJ1-2; the D gene is possibly TRBD1 (5 bases). V lost 6 bases and J lost 0, with 14 bases in between. Germline V gene sequence: CDR1 LNHDA, CDR2 SQIVND (reference sequence). CDR3 length equals 15 residues. The CDR3 sequence is CASSDPGKANYGYTF. DNA of the CDR3: TGTGCCAGTAGCGACCCAGGGAAGGCTAACTATGGCTACACCTTC.

The chain has TRBV6-2 or TRBV6-3 and TRBJ1-1, with 8 nucleotides matching TRBD1. V shed 4 bases, J shed 8 bases, and the junction held 6 bases outside the gene matches. The CDR3 consists of 13 residues. Germline-derived CDR1 and CDR2 are MNHEY and SVGEGT. CDR3 sequence (DNA): TGTGCCAGCAGTTCGCCGGGACAGGTGGAAGCTTTCTTT. Encoded protein: CASSSPGQVEAFF.

This sequence joins TRBV7-9 and TRBJ2-5; D unclear. This CDR3 comprises 11 residues. Germline CDR1 SEHNR, CDR2 FQNEAQ (reference sequence). Trimming shortened V by 4 bases and J by 3 bases, and 3 bases separated the two germline ends. In nucleotides, the CDR3 is TGTGCCAGCAGCTACAAAGAGACCCAGTACTTC. It yields the protein CASSYKETQYF.

The chain has TRBV6-5 and TRBJ1-1; TRBD1 is a possible D gene (6 bases). Trimming pared 2 bases from V and 1 base from J, leaving 11 bases between. Germline CDR1 reads MNHEY; CDR2 reads SVGAGI. This CDR3 has 15 amino acids. The CDR3 DNA reads TGTGCCAGCAGTTACCGGGACACTCCGAACACTGAAGCTTTCTTT. Protein product: CASSYRDTPNTEAFF.

The rearrangement links TRBV7-9 to TRBJ1-5; maybe TRBD1 (6 bases). The V and J ends lost 7 bases and 5 bases respectively, with 18 bases between them. The CDR3 consists of 15 residues. Germline-derived CDR1 and CDR2 are SEHNR and FQNEAQ (reference sequence). The CDR3 DNA follows: TGTGCCAGCAACGGAGACGGGGGGCGCGATCAGCCCCAGCATTTT. Its translation is CASNGDGGRDQPQHF. The complete variable domain, with remaining parts taken from reference TRBV7-9 and TRBJ1-5, reads DTGVSQNPRHKITKRGQNVTFRCDPISEHNRLYWYRQTLGQGPEFLTYFQNEAQLEKSRLLSDRFSAERPKGSFSTLEIQRTEQGDSAMYLCASNGDGGRDQPQHFGDGTRLSIL.

This chain links TRBV24-1 with TRBJ2-7; D uncertain. CDR1 is KGHDR, CDR2 SFDVKD, per germline. V dropped 7 bases and J dropped 6 bases, with 15 bases sitting between them. This CDR3 spans 13 amino acids. The CDR3 spells CATRSSRGVEQYF. DNA for the CDR3: TGTGCCACCAGAAGTTCAAGAGGCGTCGAGCAGTACTTC.

This clone was counted a single time. The V call is TRBV28, the J call TRBJ2-5; D is uncertain. The germline gives CDR1 MDHEN, CDR2 SYDVKM. V lost 4 bases, J lost 2 bases, and 11 bases lay in between. The CDR3 consists of 14 residues. DNA for the CDR3: TGTGCCAGCAGTTACTATCGACGGCAAGAGACCCAGTACTTC. This gives the protein CASSYYRRQETQYF.

The chain uses TRBV7-2 and TRBJ2-1; 12 bases align to TRBD2. Germline CDR1 and CDR2: SGHTA and FQGNSA. CDR3 size: 15 residues. Unmatched junction bases numbered 6, after V lost 5 bases and J lost 7 bases. The CDR3 protein is CASSALGLAGNEQFF. CDR3 nucleotides: TGTGCCAGCAGCGCCCTAGGACTAGCGGGAAATGAGCAGTTCTTC.

This chain connects TRBV7-2 to TRBJ2-7; 7 positions agree with TRBD2. The trim removed 5 bases at V and 3 bases at J, leaving 7 bases unmatched. Germline V gene data show CDR1 as SGHTA and CDR2 as FQGNSA. CDR3 length: 14 residues. The CDR3 DNA reads TGTGCCAGCAGCCCCCCGGGAGGCCGCTACGAGCAGTACTTC. It yields the protein CASSPPGGRYEQYF.

The gene calls are TRBV14 and TRBJ2-7; 7 bases map to TRBD1. Looked up from germline, CDR1 is SGHDN and CDR2 is FVKESK. This CDR3 spans 16 amino acids. The J segment lost 0 bases and the V segment lost 4 bases, leaving 9 bases of the junction unmatched. CDR3 in amino acids: CASSPTGTVSSYEQYF. The CDR3 DNA sequence: TGTGCCAGCAGCCCCACCGGGACAGTGAGCTCCTACGAGCAGTACTTC.

The V and J genes are TRBV28 and TRBJ2-5; unclear D gene. The ends were cut back, 4 bases at V and 7 bases at J, with 16 bases in the middle. Germline V gene data show CDR1 as MDHEN and CDR2 as SYDVKM. The length of the CDR3 is 14 residues. CDR3 amino acids: CASSSRTVETTQYF. DNA for the CDR3: TGTGCCAGCAGTTCTAGGACGGTAGAAACGACCCAGTACTTC.

Comment on this clone: A read error may explain this, as a much larger clone is one base away. The chain uses TRBV14 and TRBJ1-6; D gene uncertain. Germline V gives CDR1 SGHDN, CDR2 FVKESK. The CDR3 sequence is 13 residues long. Trimming removed 1 base at V and 5 bases at J, with 3 bases between. CDR3 DNA: TGTGCCAGCAGCCAAGTCGATAATTCACCCCTCCACTTT. The encoded protein is CASSQVDNSPLHF. Full variable domain (remainder filled in from reference TRBV14 and TRBJ1-6): EAGVTQFPSHSVIEKGQTVTLRCDPISGHDNLYWYRRVMGKEIKFLLHFVKESKQDESGMPNNRFLAERTGGTYSTLKVQPAELEDSGVYFCASSQVDNSPLHFGNGTRLTVT.

The genes are TRBV5-6 and TRBJ2-7, with D possibly matching TRBD2 (5 bases). V lost 5 bases and J lost 5, with 14 bases in between. Per the germline V gene, CDR1 is SGHDT and CDR2 is YYEEEE. The CDR3 covers 13 residues. Here the CDR3 reads CASSLRGKDEQYF. The CDR3 DNA is TGTGCCAGCAGTCTACGAGGGAAGGACGAGCAGTACTTC.

The chain links TRBV27 to TRBJ2-1, with 8 bases fitting TRBD2. V lost 0 bases to trimming and J lost 6 bases; unmatched junction nucleotides: 1. The CDR3 spans 14 residues. Per germline, CDR1 MNHEY and CDR2 SMNVEV (reference sequence). Written as DNA, the CDR3 is TGTGCCAGCAGTTTATCAGGACTAGCCAATGAGCAGTTCTTC. This gives the protein CASSLSGLANEQFF.

J is TRBJ1-1 and V is TRBV28; D remains ambiguous. This CDR3 contains 13 residues. V was pared by 6 bases and J by 11 bases, with 19 bases between. The germline gives CDR1 MDHEN, CDR2 SYDVKM. The CDR3 nucleotides read TGTGCCAGCAGACTCCGGACCGTATCGGGGGCTTTCTTT. It translates to CASRLRTVSGAFF.

This chain's CDR3 is CASSPAGRFAEQFF. CDR3 nucleotide sequence: TGTGCCAGCAGCCCCGCGGGTAGGTTTGCAGAGCAGTTCTTC. V usage is TRBV11-1 and J usage is TRBJ2-1; D perhaps matches TRBD2 (5 bases). V was shortened by 5 bases and J by 10 bases, with 18 bases between the two germline ends. This CDR3 has 14 amino acids. In germline, CDR1 is SGHAT, CDR2 FQDESV (reference sequence).

This rearrangement joins TRBV6-4 to TRBJ2-7; D gene ambiguous. The germline gives CDR1 MRHNA, CDR2 SNTAGT. The CDR3 sequence is 12 residues long. Trimming took off 1 base at V and 6 bases at J, with 7 bases between the two ends. The CDR3 sequence: CASSDWVGEQYF. The CDR3, as DNA: TGTGCCAGCAGTGACTGGGTCGGCGAGCAGTACTTC.

This clone showed up just a few times. The chain employs TRBV2 and TRBJ2-5; TRBD2 agrees at 8 bases. The CDR3 totals 14 residues. The trim removed 6 bases at V and 5 bases at J, leaving 8 bases unmatched. The germline V gene has CDR1 SNHLY and CDR2 FYNNEI. In DNA, the CDR3 is TGTGCCAGCAGCTACCCGGGACTAGGGGAGACCCAGTACTTC. It specifies CASSYPGLGETQYF.